The entry that follows covers one TCR beta chain sequence. No antigen is known for it. Second-dose intervals near 4 or 12 weeks were combined. The sample is drawn from a study of T cell responses to AZD1222 COVID-19 vaccine. Generated by immunoSEQ multiplex PCR, the TCRdb table keeps only in-frame clones and is missing some. The sample contains about 140,000 clones, roughly 93% of which appear only once. Study-wide points: At baseline, just a handful of AZD1222 recipients tested seropositive. Within unmutated variant regions lay the reported targets of nearly half of spike-specific TCRs. Donors were largely white British and mainly female; clonal diversity was possibly underestimated.

The germline gives CDR1 LNHNV, CDR2 YYDKDF (reference sequence). The CDR3 consists of 13 residues. V was trimmed by 4 bases and J by 10 bases, leaving 14 bases between them. Sequencing was performed on peripheral blood, taken 28 days after the second AZD1222 dose. The chain uses TRBV15 and TRBJ1-5; D is possibly TRBD1 (5 bases). The sequence derives from an adult who received the AZD1222 COVID-19 vaccine. CDR3 in amino acids: CATSTTVGDPQHF. CDR3 in DNA: TGTGCCACCAGCACTACTGTAGGGGACCCCCAGCATTTT. The variable domain in full, with the rest retrieved from reference TRBV15 and TRBJ1-5, is DAMVIQNPRYQVTQFGKPVTLSCSQTLNHNVMYWYQQKSSQAPKLLFHYYDKDFNNEADTPDNFQSRRPNTSFCFLDIRSPGLGDTAMYLCATSTTVGDPQHFGDGTRLSIL.